This TCR beta chain was obtained from a study of cytomegalovirus exposure and HLA in healthy donors. Libraries were prepared by immunoSEQ multiplex PCR; TCRdb keeps only in-frame clonotypes and omits some of them. This table holds roughly 230,000 clones, around 91% found once. Germline CDR1 reads LNHNV; CDR2 reads YYDKDF (reference sequence). With 0 bases removed from V and 4 bases from J, the gap between germline ends came to 3 bases. The CDR3 spans 12 residues. The TCR was taken from a woman aged 25 to 39 in good health and CMV-seronegative. The sequenced sample consisted of PBMCs. This sequence joins TRBV15 and TRBJ2-5; D gene ambiguous. For the CDR3, the DNA is TGTGCCACCAGCAGAGATACAGAGACCCAGTACTTC. Its protein product is CATSRDTETQYF.